The 16 T cell receptor beta chains presented below share a single source sample, sequenced in a study of control samples from healthy donors and cancer patients. The table came from immunoSEQ multiplex PCR; TCRdb's copy has only in-frame clones and leaves some out. The repertoire holds 90,000 to 150,000 clones, with 70% to 90% as singletons. Sequencing was carried out using blood. These receptors were collected from a man aged 40-49 years in good health.

V usage is TRBV19 and J usage is TRBJ1-5, with D possibly being TRBD1 (6 bases). Germline loops: CDR1 LNHDA, CDR2 SQIVND (reference sequence). This CDR3 spans 16 amino acids. V lost 3 bases, J lost 4 bases, and 16 bases lay in between. The CDR3 loop is CASSIFRTDSNQPQHF. The CDR3, as DNA: TGTGCCAGTAGTATTTTTAGGACAGACTCTAATCAGCCCCAGCATTTT. The variable domain in full, completed from reference TRBV19 and TRBJ1-5, reads DGGITQSPKYLFRKEGQNVTLSCEQNLNHDAMYWYRQDPGQGLRLIYYSQIVNDFQKGDIAEGYSVSREKKESFPLTVTSAQKNPTAFYLCASSIFRTDSNQPQHFGDGTRLSIL.

The rearrangement uses TRBV5-4 and TRBJ1-3, with D tentatively TRBD1 (6 bases). The CDR3 is made up of 14 amino acids. V was pared by 5 bases and J by 6 bases, with 15 bases between. CDR1 is SGHNT and CDR2 is YYREEE in the germline V gene (reference sequence). Written as DNA, the CDR3 is TGTGCCAGCAGTCAGGGGATCTCCTCAAACACCATATATTTT. It specifies CASSQGISSNTIYF.

This clone occurred a few times. V usage is TRBV7-2 and J usage is TRBJ2-1; TRBD2 agrees at 7 bases. CDR3 length: 12 amino acids. Germline V CDR1 and CDR2: SGHTA, FQGNSA. The V and J ends lost 1 base and 14 bases, in that order; junction bases with no gene match: 5. The CDR3 is CASSLDSGGKFF. CDR3 DNA sequence: TGTGCCAGCAGCTTAGATTCGGGGGGAAAGTTCTTC.

The V call is TRBV11-1, the J call TRBJ2-7; D remains ambiguous. V lost 1 base and J lost 5, with 12 bases in between. Germline assignment: CDR1 SGHAT and CDR2 FQDESV (reference sequence). The CDR3 has 14 residues. In nucleotides, the CDR3 is TGTGCCAGCAGCTTAGAATTCGGGCAGCACGAGCAGTACTTC. Amino acids: CASSLEFGQHEQYF.

V usage is TRBV7-2 and J usage is TRBJ1-5; D gene ambiguous. This CDR3 contains 14 residues. V was pared by 5 bases and J by 0 bases, with 8 bases between. Germline V gene lookup returns CDR1 SGHTA and CDR2 FQGNSA. The CDR3 protein is CASSRSVSNQPQHF. The CDR3, as DNA: TGTGCCAGCAGCCGGTCAGTTAGCAATCAGCCCCAGCATTTT.

The chain is built from TRBV19 and TRBJ1-6, with 10 bases matching TRBD1. CDR1 and CDR2 from the germline V gene are LNHDA and SQIVND (reference sequence). There are 18 residues in the CDR3. The J segment lost 1 base and the V segment lost 3 bases, leaving 6 bases of the junction unmatched. The CDR3 DNA reads as TGTGCCAGTAGTATTAATGGGGACAGGGGTTCCTATAATTCACCCCTCCACTTT. Protein sequence: CASSINGDRGSYNSPLHF.

J is TRBJ1-5 and V is TRBV3-1 (or the pseudogene TRBV3-2); 8 nucleotides align to TRBD1. The CDR3 is made up of 16 amino acids. With V trimmed by 4 bases and J by 5 bases, 10 bases remained unmatched. Germline loops: CDR1 LGHDT, CDR2 YNNKEL (reference sequence). CDR3 bases: TGTGCCAGCAGCCCCCGGGGCAGGGGGCATGATCAGCCCCAGCATTTT. It codes for CASSPRGRGHDQPQHF.

The CDR3, as DNA: TGTGCCAGCAGCCCCGTGGGGGGGGTCTGGAACACTGAAGCTTTCTTT. As protein: CASSPVGGVWNTEAFF. The chain uses TRBV11-3 and TRBJ1-1; possible D gene TRBD1, 5 bases. The CDR3 is 16 residues long. Germline V lookup: CDR1 SGHNT, CDR2 YENEEA. Trimming took 5 bases from V and 1 from J, leaving 17 bases between them. Full variable domain (remainder filled in from reference TRBV11-3 and TRBJ1-1): EAGVVQSPRYKIIEKKQPVAFWCNPISGHNTLYWYLQNLGQGPELLIRYENEEAVDDSQLPKDRFSAERLKGVDSTLKIQPAELGDSAVYLCASSPVGGVWNTEAFFGQGTRLTVV.

This chain links TRBV5-4 with TRBJ2-3; 9 bases are shared with TRBD1. Germline V gives CDR1 SGHNT, CDR2 YYREEE (reference sequence). V dropped 0 bases and J dropped 3; count of bases not matched to a gene: 5. This CDR3 has 16 amino acids. Written as DNA, the CDR3 is TGTGCCAGCAGCTTGGGGCTTGGGACAGGGACAGATACGCAGTATTTT. It yields the protein CASSLGLGTGTDTQYF.

The rearrangement joins TRBV3-1 (or the pseudogene TRBV3-2) to TRBJ2-2, with D tentatively TRBD1 (5 bases). The length of the CDR3 is 16 residues. Per the germline V gene, CDR1 is LGHDT and CDR2 is YNNKEL (reference sequence). Trimming left V 0 bases short and J 5 bases short, with 13 bases between. The CDR3 reads CASSQDGWTHTGELFF. The CDR3 DNA sequence: TGTGCCAGCAGCCAAGATGGCTGGACACATACCGGGGAGCTGTTTTTT.

V gene TRBV30 combines with J gene TRBJ1-2; D may be TRBD1 (5 bases). The CDR3 is 13 residues long. Trimming pared 2 bases from V and 2 bases from J, leaving 9 bases between. In germline, CDR1 is GTSNPN, CDR2 SVGIG (reference sequence). The CDR3 DNA reads as TGTGCCTGGAGTCGGGGGAACAACTATGGCTACACCTTC. Protein product: CAWSRGNNYGYTF. Full variable domain (rest looked up from reference TRBV30 and TRBJ1-2): SQTIHQWPATLVQPVGSPLSLECTVEGTSNPNLYWYRQAAGRGLQLLFYSVGIGQISSEVPQNLSASRPQDRQFILSSKKLLLSDSGFYLCAWSRGNNYGYTFGSGTRLTVV.

The V and J genes are TRBV4-2 and TRBJ2-7, with TRBD1 matching 7 bases. Germline V lookup: CDR1 LGHNA, CDR2 YNFKEQ. V shed 5 bases, J shed 0 bases, and the junction held 4 bases outside the gene matches. CDR3 size: 14 residues. CDR3 protein: CASSSGQASYEQYF. CDR3 DNA sequence: TGTGCCAGCAGCTCAGGACAGGCCTCCTACGAGCAGTACTTC.

The rearrangement joins TRBV19 to TRBJ2-1; D gene uncertain. In germline, CDR1 is LNHDA, CDR2 SQIVND (reference sequence). Trimming pared 6 bases from V and 6 bases from J, leaving 12 bases between. This CDR3 contains 13 residues. CDR3: CASSDVLLNEQFF. The CDR3 region has the DNA TGTGCCAGTAGCGATGTGCTGCTCAATGAGCAGTTCTTC.

As for this clone: Other DNA sequences in this specimen translate into the identical CDR3. This rearrangement joins TRBV6-1 to TRBJ1-5; D gene ambiguous. Trimming cost V 1 base and J 7 bases, with 5 bases left between them. Germline V CDR1 and CDR2: MNHNS, SASEGT. The CDR3 runs to 12 residues. The CDR3 DNA reads as TGTGCCAGCAGTGAAGGCGGCCAGCCCCAGCATTTT. Translation: CASSEGGQPQHF.

J is TRBJ2-7 and V is TRBV27; 7 bases are shared with TRBD1. The CDR3 is 13 residues long. The germline V gene has CDR1 MNHEY and CDR2 SMNVEV (reference sequence). Trimming removed 0 bases from V and 6 bases from J; junction bases left unmatched: 2. CDR3 nucleotide sequence: TGTGCCAGCAGTTTATCGACAGGGACCGAGCAGTACTTC. Protein sequence: CASSLSTGTEQYF.

J is TRBJ1-3 and V is TRBV7-9; 7 nucleotides align to TRBD1. Germline-derived CDR1 and CDR2 are SEHNR and FQNEAQ (reference sequence). V gave up 0 bases and J gave up 4 bases; unmatched junction bases: 6. This CDR3 region has 16 residues. For the CDR3, the DNA is TGTGCCAGCAGCTTAGCAGAGGGGGCTTCAGGAAACACCATATATTTT. Amino acid sequence: CASSLAEGASGNTIYF. The complete variable domain, with remaining parts taken from reference TRBV7-9 and TRBJ1-3, reads DTGVSQNPRHKITKRGQNVTFRCDPISEHNRLYWYRQTLGQGPEFLTYFQNEAQLEKSRLLSDRFSAERPKGSFSTLEIQRTEQGDSAMYLCASSLAEGASGNTIYFGEGSWLTVV.